The source of this T cell receptor (beta chain) is a study of beta chain features in type 1 diabetes. Study-wide points: Insertions at VDJ junctions were less frequent in type 1 diabetes patients. These patients also deleted more nucleotides at the same junctions. Moderate yet significant TCRB CDR3 shortening was seen in Type 1 diabetes patients in all four CD4+ subsets.

V was shortened by 3 bases and J by 5 bases, with 11 bases between the two germline ends. The germline V gene has CDR1 SGHVS and CDR2 FNYEAQ. The CDR3 runs 13 residues. What was sequenced were expressed TCRB transcripts, since all of the isolated RNA had been reverse transcribed. Assay: immunoSEQ multiplex PCR; the TCRdb copy retains only in-frame clones and omits some. The sample lists some 360,000 clones, about 20% occurring once. Points on this clone: Its cognate antigen is unknown.

This sequence joins TRBV7-6 and TRBJ2-7, with D maybe TRBD1 (6 bases). Source material: naive CD4+ T cells from blood. The sequence was collected from a woman aged 18 to 35 in good health. In DNA form, the CDR3 reads TGTGCCAGCAGCTTGGGAAACAGGGACGAGCAGTACTTC. It encodes CASSLGNRDEQYF.